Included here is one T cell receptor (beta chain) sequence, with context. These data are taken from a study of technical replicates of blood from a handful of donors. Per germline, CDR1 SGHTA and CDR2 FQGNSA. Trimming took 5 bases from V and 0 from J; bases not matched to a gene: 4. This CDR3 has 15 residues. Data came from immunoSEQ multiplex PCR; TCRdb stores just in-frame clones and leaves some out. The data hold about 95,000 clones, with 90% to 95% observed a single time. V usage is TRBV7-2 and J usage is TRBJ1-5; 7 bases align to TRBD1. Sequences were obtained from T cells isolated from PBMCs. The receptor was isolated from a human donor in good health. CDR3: CASSPGTVSNQPQHF. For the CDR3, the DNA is TGTGCCAGCAGCCCCGGGACAGTTAGCAATCAGCCCCAGCATTTT.